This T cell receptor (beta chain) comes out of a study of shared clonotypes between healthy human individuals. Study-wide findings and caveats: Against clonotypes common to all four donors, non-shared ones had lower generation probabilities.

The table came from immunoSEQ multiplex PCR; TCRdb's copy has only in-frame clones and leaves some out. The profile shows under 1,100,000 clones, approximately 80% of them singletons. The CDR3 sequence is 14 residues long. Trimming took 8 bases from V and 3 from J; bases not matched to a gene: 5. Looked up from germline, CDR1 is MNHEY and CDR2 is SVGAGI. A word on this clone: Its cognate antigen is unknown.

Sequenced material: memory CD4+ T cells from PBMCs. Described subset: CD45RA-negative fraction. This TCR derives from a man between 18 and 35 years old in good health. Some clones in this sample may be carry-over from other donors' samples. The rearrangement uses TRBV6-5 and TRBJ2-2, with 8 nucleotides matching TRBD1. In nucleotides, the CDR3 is TGTGCCAGCTGCAGGGGGCTTTACACCGGGGAGCTGTTTTTT. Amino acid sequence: CASCRGLYTGELFF.